The 27 T cell receptor beta chains below come from one sample, sequenced in a study of blood T cell repertoires in COVID-19. Profiling relied on immunoSEQ multiplex PCR, and the TCRdb table lists in-frame clones only, not all of them. Here the sample spans 90,000 to 100,000 clones, about 87% being singletons. Sequencing used peripheral blood. The receptors here all came from a human donor in a cohort sampled during active COVID-19.

V usage is TRBV5-1 and J usage is TRBJ2-1; 9 bases match TRBD2. V lost 3 bases to trimming and J lost 8 bases; unmatched junction nucleotides: 9. Germline V gives CDR1 SGHRS, CDR2 YFSETQ. The CDR3 loop spans 15 amino acids. The DNA of the CDR3 is TGCGCCAGCAGCTCCGTTGGCGGGAGGGCCGATGAGCAGTTCTTC. It translates to CASSSVGGRADEQFF. The variable domain in full, with the rest retrieved from reference TRBV5-1 and TRBJ2-1, is KAGVTQTPRYLIKTRGQQVTLSCSPISGHRSVSWYQQTPGQGLQFLFEYFSETQRNKGNFPGRFSGRQFSNSRSEMNVSTLELGDSALYLCASSSVGGRADEQFFGPGTRLTVL.

This chain uses TRBV19 with TRBJ2-7, with 13 bases identical to TRBD2. Trimming at V came to 4 bases and at J to 2 bases, leaving 5 bases not matched to a gene. CDR1 is LNHDA and CDR2 is SQIVND in the germline V gene (reference sequence). CDR3 size: 16 residues. DNA of the CDR3: TGTGCCAGTAGTACACCGGGACTAGCGGGGACCTACGAGCAGTACTTC. Its translation: CASSTPGLAGTYEQYF.

This chain links TRBV4-1 with TRBJ1-2, with 7 nucleotides matching TRBD1. The CDR3 contains 15 residues. CDR1 is MGHRA, CDR2 YSYEKL, per germline. Trimming took 4 bases from V and 0 from J; bases not matched to a gene: 5. CDR3 sequence: CASSPQTGSNYGYTF. The CDR3 coding sequence is TGCGCCAGCAGCCCACAGACAGGGTCTAACTATGGCTACACCTTC.

The rearrangement uses TRBV5-1 and TRBJ1-2, with D perhaps matching TRBD1 (6 bases). CDR3 length equals 16 residues. V shed 0 bases and J shed 8 bases, with 20 bases lying between them. Per germline, CDR1 SGHRS and CDR2 YFSETQ. The CDR3 coding sequence is TGCGCCAGCAGCTTGGGAGAGGGGGGGCGCCCCATGGGCTACACCTTC. Translation gives CASSLGEGGRPMGYTF.

This chain uses TRBV11-2 with TRBJ2-7; D might be TRBD1 (5 bases). The ends were cut back, 5 bases at V and 6 bases at J, with 11 bases in the middle. Germline V gene sequence: CDR1 SGHAT, CDR2 FQNNGV. This CDR3 has 12 residues. The CDR3 loop is CASSRAQGEQYF. As DNA, the CDR3 is TGTGCCAGCAGCCGGGCCCAGGGCGAGCAGTACTTC.

This chain joins TRBV14 and TRBJ1-1; possible D gene TRBD1, 6 bases. This CDR3 is 14 amino acids long. Germline V CDR1 and CDR2: SGHDN, FVKESK. Trimming stripped 4 bases from V and 1 base from J, with 10 bases between. CDR3 sequence: CASSLLQGNTEAFF. DNA for the CDR3: TGTGCCAGCAGCCTTCTACAGGGGAACACTGAAGCTTTCTTT.

The sample holds one count of this clone. J is TRBJ1-4 and V is TRBV19; a weak D match, TRBD1 (5 bases). This CDR3 region has 15 residues. Trimming removed 1 base at V and 7 bases at J, with 13 bases between. In germline, CDR1 is LNHDA, CDR2 SQIVND (reference sequence). DNA of the CDR3: TGTGCCAGTAGTATAGTTCAGGGAACCCCTGAAAAACTGTTTTTT. The encoded protein is CASSIVQGTPEKLFF.

The chain links TRBV4-3 to TRBJ2-1; the match to TRBD2 covers 10 bases. Germline V lookup: CDR1 LGHNA, CDR2 YSLEER. CDR3 length equals 17 residues. J gave up 8 bases and V 1 base, and 11 bases lay outside the gene matches. The CDR3 reads CASSQVPASGSVYEQFF. The CDR3, as DNA: TGCGCCAGCAGCCAAGTCCCTGCTAGCGGGAGTGTCTATGAGCAGTTCTTC.

The J gene is TRBJ2-7, the V gene TRBV2; 7 bases line up with TRBD2. Looked up from germline, CDR1 is SNHLY and CDR2 is FYNNEI. CDR3 length: 15 residues. Losses at the gene ends were 3 bases for V and 3 bases for J; bases not matched to a gene: 8. The CDR3 loop reads CASSDPSGSIYEQYF. The DNA of the CDR3 is TGTGCCAGCAGTGACCCTAGCGGCTCAATCTACGAGCAGTACTTC.

Of note for this clone: Other DNA sequences within the sample encode an identical CDR3. The chain couples TRBV7-9 to TRBJ2-1, with 8 bases that match TRBD2. The CDR3 consists of 14 residues. The germline CDR1 and CDR2 sequences are SEHNR and FQNEAQ (reference sequence). The V gene end was trimmed by 2 bases and the J gene end by 4 bases; junction bases not matched to a gene: 1. CDR3 protein: CASSLSGSYNEQFF. CDR3 coding DNA: TGTGCCAGCAGCTTAAGCGGGAGTTACAATGAGCAGTTCTTC.

This clone turned up a few times. This chain connects TRBV7-8 to TRBJ1-6; 7 bases are shared with TRBD1. J was trimmed by 11 bases and V by 5 bases; bases with no gene match: 12. This CDR3 has 15 amino acids. Germline V gene data show CDR1 as SGHVS and CDR2 as FQNEAQ. CDR3 amino acids: CASSLGTEGATPLHF. CDR3 in DNA: TGTGCCAGCAGCCTGGGGACAGAAGGGGCCACACCCCTCCACTTT.

The V gene is TRBV7-9, the J gene TRBJ1-5; D not certain. V lost 2 bases to trimming and J lost 4 bases, with 9 bases between them. Per the germline V gene, CDR1 is SEHNR and CDR2 is FQNEAQ (reference sequence). This CDR3 has 14 amino acids. The CDR3, as DNA: TGTGCCAGCAGCTTATCGGGGTTAAATCAGCCCCAGCATTTT. Its protein is CASSLSGLNQPQHF.

The chain carries TRBV2 and TRBJ2-5; D gene ambiguous. The V end was cut by 7 bases, the J end by 3 bases, with 18 bases between. The CDR3 is made up of 15 amino acids. The germline V gene has CDR1 SNHLY and CDR2 FYNNEI. DNA of the CDR3: TGTGCCAGCACCGCGGATGTAGCTTTTGAAGAGACCCAGTACTTC. It specifies CASTADVAFEETQYF.

With respect to this clone: Other DNA sequences from this sample encode an identical CDR3 as well. This chain uses TRBV27 with TRBJ1-5; TRBD1 is a possible D gene (5 bases). From germline, CDR1 is MNHEY and CDR2 SMNVEV (reference sequence). This CDR3 comprises 15 residues. V lost 2 bases, J lost 4 bases, and 12 bases lay in between. CDR3 sequence: CASSLGANSNQPQHF. CDR3 bases: TGTGCCAGCAGTTTAGGGGCCAACTCGAATCAGCCCCAGCATTTT.

Turning to this clone: The junction departs from the called germline gene at one end, perhaps through a read error. The J gene is TRBJ2-7, the V gene TRBV12-3 or TRBV12-4; 9 bases fit TRBD2. The CDR3 length is 11 residues. CDR3 amino acids: CASSIGTSMIF. In DNA form, the CDR3 reads TGTGCCAGCAGTATCGGGACTAGCATGATCTTC.

V usage is TRBV18 and J usage is TRBJ1-2, with TRBD1 identical over 8 bases. This CDR3 is 13 amino acids long. Losses at the gene ends were 3 bases for V and 6 bases for J; bases not matched to a gene: 3. The V gene's germline CDR1 is KGHSH and CDR2 LQKENI. Here the CDR3 reads CASSPGQVNGYTF. The CDR3 nucleotides are TGTGCCAGCTCACCGGGACAGGTCAATGGCTACACCTTC.

CDR3 sequence reads: CASSTRDTQYF. CDR3 bases: TGTGCCAGTAGTACTCGAGATACGCAGTATTTT. The V gene is TRBV19, the J gene TRBJ2-3; D gene unclear. CDR3 length: 11 amino acids. CDR1 and CDR2 (germline): LNHDA, SQIVND (reference sequence). Trimming removed 4 bases at V and 5 bases at J, with 4 bases between. Full variable domain (outside the CDR3, taken from reference TRBV19 and TRBJ2-3): DGGITQSPKYLFRKEGQNVTLSCEQNLNHDAMYWYRQDPGQGLRLIYYSQIVNDFQKGDIAEGYSVSREKKESFPLTVTSAQKNPTAFYLCASSTRDTQYFGPGTRLTVL.

The DNA of the CDR3 is TGCGCCAGCAGCTTGGCCGCGGGGGGCTCTGGAAACACCATATATTTT. The encoded protein is CASSLAAGGSGNTIYF. The chain links TRBV5-1 to TRBJ1-3; possible D gene TRBD1, 5 bases. Trimming removed 0 bases from V and 0 bases from J, with 10 bases in between. CDR3 length equals 16 residues. Germline loops: CDR1 SGHRS, CDR2 YFSETQ.

The chain links TRBV7-3 to TRBJ1-1, with D tentatively TRBD1 (6 bases). Germline loops: CDR1 SGHTA, CDR2 FQGTGA. The V gene lost 1 base and the J gene lost 5 bases, with 11 bases spanning the gap. The CDR3 consists of 14 residues. CDR3 amino acids: CASSLIGGVTEAFF. CDR3 nucleotides: TGTGCCAGCAGCTTAATAGGGGGAGTAACTGAAGCTTTCTTT.

The chain joins TRBV7-2 to TRBJ2-7; no clear D. The V end lost 1 base, the J end lost 3 bases, and 10 bases lay between the germline ends. This CDR3 has 14 amino acids. Per germline, CDR1 SGHTA and CDR2 FQGNSA. In DNA form, the CDR3 reads TGTGCCAGCAGCTTAGACGCGCCGAACTACGAGCAGTACTTC. It encodes CASSLDAPNYEQYF.

The rearrangement joins TRBV10-3 to TRBJ2-2; 7 nucleotides align to TRBD1. The CDR3 has 12 amino acids. The J segment lost 5 bases and the V segment lost 7 bases, leaving 1 base of the junction unmatched. Germline CDR1 is ENHRY and CDR2 is SYGVKD. The CDR3 reads CAIKGQTGELFF. The DNA of the CDR3 is TGTGCCATCAAGGGACAGACCGGGGAGCTGTTTTTT.

V usage is TRBV7-2 and J usage is TRBJ2-3; maybe TRBD2 (6 bases). Germline V gene lookup returns CDR1 SGHTA and CDR2 FQGNSA. This CDR3 is built from 14 residues. The V end was cut by 2 bases, the J end by 6 bases, with 12 bases between. The DNA of the CDR3 is TGTGCCAGCAGCTTATTCCATAGCGGCGATACGCAGTATTTT. Translating gives CASSLFHSGDTQYF.

The rearrangement links TRBV15 to TRBJ2-5, with 9 bases that match TRBD2. With 4 bases clipped from V and 2 bases from J, the junction kept 14 bases outside the gene matches. Germline lookup yields CDR1 LNHNV and CDR2 YYDKDF (reference sequence). CDR3 size: 18 residues. The CDR3 nucleotides read TGTGCCACCAGCATCACGGGAAGGCTAGCGGGATTACAAGAGACCCAGTACTTC. Protein product: CATSITGRLAGLQETQYF.

The chain recombines TRBV4-2 with TRBJ1-6, with a tentative D call TRBD1 (6 bases). Germline V CDR1 and CDR2: LGHNA, YNFKEQ. Deletions cut 2 bases from V and 0 bases from J, with 11 bases between. This CDR3 region has 17 residues. CDR3 DNA: TGTGCCAGCAGCCAAAACAGGGCGGGCTCCTATAATTCACCCCTCCACTTT. Translated: CASSQNRAGSYNSPLHF.

The chain employs TRBV5-1 and TRBJ2-5, with a weak D call TRBD2 (5 bases). The germline CDR1 and CDR2 sequences are SGHRS and YFSETQ. V was trimmed by 0 bases and J by 5 bases, leaving 11 bases between them. The CDR3 loop spans 14 amino acids. The CDR3 DNA reads TGCGCCAGCAGCTTGGCGGGAAAGGCGGAGACCCAGTACTTC. This encodes CASSLAGKAETQYF.

On this clone itself: At one boundary the junction diverges from the germline segment, which might be a read error. The rearrangement links TRBV3-1 (or the pseudogene TRBV3-2) to TRBJ2-3, with TRBD2 matching over 8 bases. Germline V lookup: CDR1 LGHDT, CDR2 YNNKEL (reference sequence). The CDR3 runs to 15 residues. CDR3 DNA sequence: TGTACCAGCAGCCACTCAGCGGGGGTCACAGATACGCAGTATTTT. Protein sequence: CTSSHSAGVTDTQYF.

This rearrangement joins TRBV6-4 to TRBJ2-1; D unresolved. Germline assignment: CDR1 MRHNA and CDR2 SNTAGT. V dropped 5 bases and J dropped 0 bases, with 11 bases sitting between them. This CDR3 comprises 15 residues. CDR3 sequence (DNA): TGTGCCAGCAGTTTGGAGCTTAGCTCCTACAATGAGCAGTTCTTC. This codes for CASSLELSSYNEQFF.